Shown below are 9 T cell receptor beta chains from a single sample sequenced in a study of blood T cell repertoires in COVID-19. Assay used: immunoSEQ multiplex PCR; TCRdb lists only in-frame clones, some missing. The sample consists of around 130,000 clones, roughly 71% of them appearing once. Source material: peripheral blood. Source of these receptors: a man older than 75 with acute or convalescent COVID-19.

The rearrangement uses TRBV6-5 and TRBJ1-6; 9 bases map to TRBD1. Germline V gene sequence: CDR1 MNHEY, CDR2 SVGAGI. The CDR3 contains 15 residues. With 0 bases clipped from V and 10 bases from J, the junction kept 4 bases outside the gene matches. The CDR3, as DNA: TGTGCCAGCAGTTACTCAGGGACAGGGTCGTCACCCCTCCACTTT. Protein: CASSYSGTGSSPLHF.

This clone is a singleton in its sample. V gene TRBV5-1 combines with J gene TRBJ2-7; 8 positions match TRBD1. CDR1 is SGHRS, CDR2 YFSETQ, per germline. V shed 3 bases and J 1 base; nucleotides not matched to a gene: 3. This CDR3 is 14 amino acids long. CDR3 in amino acids: CASSSRTGSYEQYF. In DNA form, the CDR3 reads TGCGCCAGCAGCTCCCGGACAGGGTCCTACGAGCAGTACTTC.

The rearrangement joins TRBV2 to TRBJ1-2; possible D gene TRBD1, 6 bases. Germline assignment: CDR1 SNHLY and CDR2 FYNNEI. The CDR3 length is 13 residues. V lost 2 bases, J lost 8 bases, and 12 bases lay in between. DNA of the CDR3: TGTGCCAGCAGTGAACGTGGGGGCGGAGGCTACACCTTC. Protein sequence: CASSERGGGGYTF. The full variable domain, in which reference TRBV2 and TRBJ1-2 provide the parts outside the CDR3, is EPEVTQTPSHQVTQMGQEVILRCVPISNHLYFYWYRQILGQKVEFLVSFYNNEISEKSEIFDDQFSVERPDGSNFTLKIRSTKLEDSAMYFCASSERGGGGYTFGSGTRLTVV.

The CDR3 DNA reads as TGTGCCAGCGCGGCGGGGCTTACCTATAATTCACCCCTCCACTTT. Amino acids: CASAAGLTYNSPLHF. V gene TRBV19 combines with J gene TRBJ1-6, with D perhaps TRBD1 (5 bases). Germline V CDR1 and CDR2: LNHDA, SQIVND (reference sequence). The CDR3 covers 15 residues. Trimming left V 9 bases short and J 2 bases short, with 14 bases between.

The rearrangement links TRBV6-6 to TRBJ2-7; D may be TRBD2 (5 bases). This CDR3 region has 19 residues. The V end lost 5 bases, the J end lost 3 bases, and 29 bases lay between the germline ends. The germline V gene encodes CDR1 MNHNY and CDR2 SVGAGI (reference sequence). The CDR3 region is CASSPLNSQQRANIYEQYF. CDR3 in DNA: TGTGCCAGCAGTCCCTTAAACTCCCAACAGAGGGCAAACATCTACGAGCAGTACTTC.

This chain connects TRBV15 to TRBJ1-4; D remains ambiguous. This CDR3 spans 17 amino acids. The V end lost 3 bases, the J end lost 8 bases, and 22 bases lay between the germline ends. Per the germline V gene, CDR1 is LNHNV and CDR2 is YYDKDF (reference sequence). The CDR3 DNA sequence: TGTGCCACCAGCAGGGCCGGGGTGGGCGCGGGTGGCGAAAAACTGTTTTTT. This gives the protein CATSRAGVGAGGEKLFF.

The chain joins TRBV18 to TRBJ2-3; 7 bases agree with TRBD2. The germline CDR1 and CDR2 sequences are KGHSH and LQKENI. After removal of 3 bases from V and 2 bases from J, the junction contained 8 bases not matched to a gene. The CDR3 sequence is 16 residues long. The CDR3 region has the DNA TGTGCCAGCTCACCTCTCGGCGGGGGTAACACAGATACGCAGTATTTT. Translating gives CASSPLGGGNTDTQYF. Using reference TRBV18 and TRBJ2-3 for the parts outside the CDR3, the full variable domain is NAGVMQNPRHLVRRRGQEARLRCSPMKGHSHVYWYRQLPEEGLKFMVYLQKENIIDESGMPKERFSAEFPKEGPSILRIQQVVRGDSAAYFCASSPLGGGNTDTQYFGPGTRLTVL.

V is TRBV12-3 or TRBV12-4 and J is TRBJ1-1; D possibly corresponds to TRBD1 (5 bases). This CDR3 has 13 amino acids. The V end was cut by 6 bases, the J end by 5 bases, with 13 bases between. The CDR3 region has the DNA TGTGCCAGCAGGCTGCAGGGAGGGACTGAAGCTTTCTTT. Its protein is CASRLQGGTEAFF.

The rearrangement links TRBV2 to TRBJ2-3; 12 positions match TRBD2. The trim removed 6 bases at V and 10 bases at J, leaving 5 bases unmatched. This CDR3 has 13 amino acids. Germline-derived CDR1 and CDR2 are SNHLY and FYNNEI. CDR3: CASSGLAGTAQYF. For the CDR3, the DNA is TGTGCCAGCAGCGGACTAGCGGGGACGGCGCAGTATTTT.